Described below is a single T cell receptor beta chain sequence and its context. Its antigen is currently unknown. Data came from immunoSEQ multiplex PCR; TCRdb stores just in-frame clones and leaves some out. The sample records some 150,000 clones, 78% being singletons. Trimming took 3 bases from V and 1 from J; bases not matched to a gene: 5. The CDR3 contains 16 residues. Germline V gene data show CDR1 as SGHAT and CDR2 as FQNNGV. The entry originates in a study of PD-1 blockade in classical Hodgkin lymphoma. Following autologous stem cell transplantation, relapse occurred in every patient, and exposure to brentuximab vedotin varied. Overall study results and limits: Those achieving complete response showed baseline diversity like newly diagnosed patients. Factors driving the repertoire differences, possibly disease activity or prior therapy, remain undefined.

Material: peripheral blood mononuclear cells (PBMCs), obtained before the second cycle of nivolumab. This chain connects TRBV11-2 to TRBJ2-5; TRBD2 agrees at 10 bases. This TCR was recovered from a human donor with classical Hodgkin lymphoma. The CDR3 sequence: CASSFGTSGAQETQYF. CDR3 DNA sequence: TGTGCCAGCAGCTTCGGTACTAGCGGGGCCCAAGAGACCCAGTACTTC. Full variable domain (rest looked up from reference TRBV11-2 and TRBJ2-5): EAGVAQSPRYKIIEKRQSVAFWCNPISGHATLYWYQQILGQGPKLLIQFQNNGVVDDSQLPKDRFSAERLKGVDSTLKIQPAKLEDSAVYLCASSFGTSGAQETQYFGPGTRLLVL.